This T cell receptor (beta chain) comes out of a study of shared clonotypes between healthy human individuals. Study outcomes and limitations: Of the naive CD4 clonotypes, roughly 5% were shared across a few donors. Generation of non-shared clonotypes was less probable than generation of clonotypes shared by all four donors.

CDR3 length: 11 amino acids. In the case of this clone: Its antigen is still unknown.

CD8 memory was a combination of CD45RO+ cells and CCR7-negative CD45RA+ TemRA cells. Only in-frame clones appear in the TCRdb table, and some are missing; sequencing was by immunoSEQ multiplex PCR. The sample holds about 380,000 clones, roughly 96% seen once. The receptor comes from a young man in good health. Sample: memory CD8+ T cells sorted from blood. Subset in this sample: CD45RO+ cells pooled with CCR7-negative TemRA cells. V and J are TRBV21-1 and TRBJ2-7. TRBV21-1 is noted as a pseudogene. CDR3 in DNA: TGTGCCAGCAGCAACGCCCGCGAGCAGTACTTC. This translates into CASSNAREQYF.